This T cell receptor beta chain was sequenced in a study of blood T cell repertoires in COVID-19. Across the whole study: Samples taken during acute and convalescent COVID-19 were collected in the United States, Italy and Spain.

Profiling relied on immunoSEQ multiplex PCR, and the TCRdb table lists in-frame clones only, not all of them. There are roughly 500,000 clones in the sample; 88% occur only once, and less than 2% lies in the top ten. The V and J ends lost 2 bases and 2 bases, in that order; junction bases with no gene match: 15. CDR3 length: 20 residues. Looked up from germline, CDR1 is KGHSH and CDR2 is LQKENI. Participants' reported clinical history set cohort assignment. The clonotype was recovered from a middle-aged woman who had recovered from COVID-19. The chain employs TRBV18 and TRBJ2-5; 12 nucleotides agree with TRBD1. The specimen was PBMCs or T cells enriched from blood (not recorded which). The CDR3 nucleotides are TGTGCCAGCTCACCAATTGGTTTCGGGGACAGGGGGCCAGGACAAGAGACCCAGTACTTC. Protein product: CASSPIGFGDRGPGQETQYF. The complete variable domain, with remaining parts taken from reference TRBV18 and TRBJ2-5, reads NAGVMQNPRHLVRRRGQEARLRCSPMKGHSHVYWYRQLPEEGLKFMVYLQKENIIDESGMPKERFSAEFPKEGPSILRIQQVVRGDSAAYFCASSPIGFGDRGPGQETQYFGPGTRLLVL.